This T cell receptor (beta chain) derives from a study of OX40 agonist ivuxolimab in advanced cancers. Whole-study context: Given to patients was ivuxolimab, an agonistic anti-OX40 (CD134) antibody. Patients receiving dose escalation had hepatocellular carcinoma, melanoma, renal cell or head and neck cancer. Prior therapy, whether anti-PD-1, anti-PD-L1 or anti-CTLA-4, was allowed, and 40% had some.

Some clones are missing from TCRdb's copy, which holds only in-frame ones; the method was immunoSEQ multiplex PCR. The sample lists about 76,000 clones, almost 85% seen once, with 0.61% in the top ten. This clone was recorded once. The source material was CD4+ or CD8+ T cells sorted from blood, sampled in a trial of the OX40 agonist ivuxolimab. The origin of this receptor is an adult with an advanced solid tumor such as melanoma, head and neck, liver or kidney cancer.

CDR3 region: CASSPRLAGNEETQYF. CDR3 nucleotides: TGCGCCAGCAGCCCAAGACTAGCGGGGAATGAAGAGACCCAGTACTTC. The rearrangement links TRBV5-1 to TRBJ2-5, with 11 bases identical to TRBD2. The trim removed 4 bases at V and 3 bases at J, leaving 8 bases unmatched. The V gene's germline CDR1 is SGHRS and CDR2 YFSETQ. The CDR3 has 16 residues.